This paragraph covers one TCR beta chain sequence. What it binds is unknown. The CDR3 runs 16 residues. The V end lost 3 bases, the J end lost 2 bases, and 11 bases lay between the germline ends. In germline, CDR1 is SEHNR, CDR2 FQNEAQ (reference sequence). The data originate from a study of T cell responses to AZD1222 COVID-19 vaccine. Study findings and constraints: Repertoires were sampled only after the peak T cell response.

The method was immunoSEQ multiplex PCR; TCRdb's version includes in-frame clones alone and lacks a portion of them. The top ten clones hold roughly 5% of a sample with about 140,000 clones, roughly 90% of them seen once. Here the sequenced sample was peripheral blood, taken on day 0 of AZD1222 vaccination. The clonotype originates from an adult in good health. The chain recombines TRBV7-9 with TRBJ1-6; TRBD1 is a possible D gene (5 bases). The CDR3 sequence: CASSFQGSPYNSPLHF. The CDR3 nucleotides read TGTGCCAGCAGCTTCCAGGGTAGTCCCTATAATTCACCCCTCCACTTT.